The clone carrying this T cell receptor (beta chain) has ten or more counts. The V gene lost 5 bases and the J gene lost 4 bases, with 14 bases spanning the gap. This CDR3 spans 14 amino acids. The germline V gene encodes CDR1 MNHEY and CDR2 SVGEGT. Attachment of unique molecular identifiers to individual cDNA molecules was performed. Each CDR3 protein is one row after TCRdb ran MiXCR on the 5' RACE reads. This sample has 45,000 to 65,000 distinct CDR3 sequences, with approximately 10% found just once. This record belongs to a study of early T cells in non-severe SARS-CoV-2 infection. Whole-study context: The input, bulk RNA from unsorted whole blood, was sequenced, and chains were unpaired.

The chain joins TRBV6-2 or TRBV6-3 to TRBJ1-1; a weak D match, TRBD1 (6 bases). Source material: whole blood. The sequence derives from an adult who was a healthcare worker with PCR-confirmed SARS-CoV-2 infection or an uninfected control (not recorded which). CDR3 bases: TGTGCCAGCAGTATTTCGGGGGGCGGCACTGAAGCTTTCTTT. Amino acid sequence: CASSISGGGTEAFF.